This T cell receptor (beta chain) comes out of a study of cytomegalovirus exposure and HLA in healthy donors. Overall study: The 90 to 150 validation repertoires, a later analysis reported, used the same platform as the roughly 650 repertoires from the first cohort. Findings of the study overall: Rare sequences made up most TCRs, while some public TCRs were found in many donors. Researchers counted around 180 TCR beta chains as cytomegalovirus-associated.

V lost 3 bases to trimming and J lost 2 bases, with 7 bases between them. The CDR3 has 13 residues. The germline V gene has CDR1 SNHLY and CDR2 FYNNEI. Regarding this clone: Antigen: not known.

Sequencing was performed with immunoSEQ multiplex PCR; in TCRdb, only in-frame clones are kept and a portion is missing. The sample holds a few hundred thousand clones, about nine tenths seen once. These donors were members of the roughly 120-subject validation cohort, a group separate from the roughly 670-subject first cohort. Specimen: PBMCs. This chain joins TRBV2 and TRBJ1-1; D gene uncertain. The source is a woman aged 18-30 years in good health and CMV-seronegative. DNA of the CDR3: TGTGCCAGCAGTGACGGTTACAACACTGAAGCTTTCTTT. Residues: CASSDGYNTEAFF.